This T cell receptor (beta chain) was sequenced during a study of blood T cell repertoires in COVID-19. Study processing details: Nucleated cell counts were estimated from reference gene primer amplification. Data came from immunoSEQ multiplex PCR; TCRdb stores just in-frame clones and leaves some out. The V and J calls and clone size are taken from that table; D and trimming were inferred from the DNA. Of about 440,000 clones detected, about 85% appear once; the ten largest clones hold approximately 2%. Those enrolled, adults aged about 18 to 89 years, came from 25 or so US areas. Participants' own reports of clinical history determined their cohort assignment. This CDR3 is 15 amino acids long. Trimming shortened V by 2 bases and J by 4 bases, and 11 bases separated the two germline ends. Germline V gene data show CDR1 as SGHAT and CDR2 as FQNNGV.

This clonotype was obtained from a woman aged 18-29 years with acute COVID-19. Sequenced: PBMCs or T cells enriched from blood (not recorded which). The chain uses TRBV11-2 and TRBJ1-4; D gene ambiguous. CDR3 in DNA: TGTGCCAGCAGCTTAAAGCGGGCGATTAATGAAAAACTGTTTTTT. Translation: CASSLKRAINEKLFF.